Below are 32 T cell receptor beta chains sequenced from a single sample in a study of T cells in Graves' hyperthyroidism and ophthalmopathy. The TCR beta CDR3 regions underwent amplification using RNA transcripts as the source. Primed by the HTBI set, a first-round RT-PCR was run on the TCR CDR3. One entry per CDR3 protein results from TCRdb running MiXCR on the multiplex PCR reads. In the table there are 300,000 to 350,000 distinct CDR3 sequences, about 14% of which are singletons. The sample taken for sequencing was blood. The source is a woman younger than 45 with Graves' hyperthyroidism.

This clonotype was found many times. The chain uses TRBV2 and TRBJ2-1, with a tentative D call TRBD2 (5 bases). The V end lost 8 bases, the J end lost 5 bases, and 13 bases lay between the germline ends. The CDR3 is made up of 13 amino acids. The germline CDR1 and CDR2 sequences are SNHLY and FYNNEI. CDR3 residues: CASPASGNNEQFF. The CDR3 DNA sequence: TGTGCCAGCCCCGCGTCGGGGAACAATGAGCAGTTCTTC.

This clonotype was seen at least ten times. This sequence joins TRBV28 and TRBJ1-5; no reliable D call. Trimming pared 6 bases from V and 3 bases from J, leaving 15 bases between. CDR1 is MDHEN and CDR2 is SYDVKM in the germline V gene. CDR3 length equals 15 residues. In DNA, the CDR3 is TGTGCCAGCAGAATTTACTCCCTTTCCAATCAGCCCCAGCATTTT. This encodes CASRIYSLSNQPQHF.

This clonotype occurred many times. For the CDR3, the DNA is TGTGCCAGCAGCCACGGGGTGGCCGGGACTAGCGGGGATACGCAGTATTTT. It codes for CASSHGVAGTSGDTQYF. The V gene is TRBV28, the J gene TRBJ2-3; 12 positions match TRBD2. Germline lookup yields CDR1 MDHEN and CDR2 SYDVKM. V trimming: 6 bases; J trimming: 6 bases; junction bases outside the gene matches: 13. The CDR3 covers 17 residues.

This chain connects TRBV4-1 to TRBJ1-2, with D possibly matching TRBD1 (5 bases). Germline loops: CDR1 MGHRA, CDR2 YSYEKL. V dropped 6 bases and J dropped 0 bases, with 5 bases sitting between them. The CDR3 is made up of 12 amino acids. The CDR3: CASRTANYGYTF. The CDR3 nucleotides read TGCGCCAGCAGGACAGCTAACTATGGCTACACCTTC.

This clonotype was counted ten times or more. The chain has TRBV29-1 and TRBJ2-1; TRBD2 matches at 9 bases. Germline CDR1 reads SQVTM; CDR2 reads ANQGSEA. V shed 4 bases and J 4 bases; nucleotides not matched to a gene: 11. This CDR3 spans 16 amino acids. The CDR3 spells CSVGGIAGESYNEQFF. The CDR3 bases are TGCAGCGTTGGGGGGATAGCGGGAGAGAGTTACAATGAGCAGTTCTTC.

The chain couples TRBV29-1 to TRBJ2-7; D may be TRBD2 (7 bases). V was shortened by 7 bases and J by 5 bases, with 15 bases between the two germline ends. The CDR3 is 12 residues long. Per the germline V gene, CDR1 is SQVTM and CDR2 is ANQGSEA. CDR3 coding DNA: TGCAGCGCCGAGGGGGGGGGCGACGAGCAGTACTTC. This codes for CSAEGGGDEQYF.

About this clonotype: This may come from a read error, since a much larger clone is one base off. V gene TRBV12-3 or TRBV12-4 combines with J gene TRBJ1-2, with D hard to call. This CDR3 is 15 amino acids long. In DNA, the CDR3 is TGTGCCAGCAGTTTAAATAGGCTATCTAACTATAGCTACACCTTC. As protein: CASSLNRLSNYSYTF.

There are many counts of this clonotype. The chain recombines TRBV11-2 with TRBJ2-1, with D perhaps matching TRBD2 (6 bases). Per germline, CDR1 SGHAT and CDR2 FQNNGV. Trimming shortened V by 2 bases and J by 7 bases, and 6 bases separated the two germline ends. The CDR3 contains 12 residues. CDR3 coding DNA: TGTGCCAGCAGCTTACTAGCGAATGAGCAGTTCTTC. Protein product: CASSLLANEQFF. Looking up the rest from reference TRBV11-2 and TRBJ2-1 gives the full variable domain: EAGVAQSPRYKIIEKRQSVAFWCNPISGHATLYWYQQILGQGPKLLIQFQNNGVVDDSQLPKDRFSAERLKGVDSTLKIQPAKLEDSAVYLCASSLLANEQFFGPGTRLTVL.

This clonotype was counted ten times or more. This chain uses TRBV6-1 with TRBJ2-3, with 10 bases that match TRBD2. J gave up 6 bases and V 3 bases, and 9 bases lay outside the gene matches. The CDR3 runs 16 residues. The germline gives CDR1 MNHNS, CDR2 SASEGT. The CDR3 DNA is TGTGCCAGCAGTGAGCCACTAGCGGGGACGTGGGATACGCAGTATTTT. Its protein is CASSEPLAGTWDTQYF.

This clonotype was recorded at least ten times. The chain couples TRBV12-3 or TRBV12-4 to TRBJ2-1; 10 bases map to TRBD1. V was clipped by 4 bases and J by 8 bases; unmatched bases: 8. CDR3 length equals 15 residues. CDR3 coding DNA: TGTGCCAGCAGTTCTACCGGGACAGGGGTCGATGAGCAGTTCTTC. Amino acids: CASSSTGTGVDEQFF.

Ten or more counts support this clonotype. The chain is built from TRBV28 and TRBJ1-5; D gene uncertain. There are 11 residues in the CDR3. The germline V gene encodes CDR1 MDHEN and CDR2 SYDVKM. Trimming shortened V by 3 bases and J by 6 bases, and 3 bases separated the two germline ends. The CDR3 DNA sequence: TGTGCCAGCAGTTTTGGTCAGCCCCAGCATTTT. Its protein product is CASSFGQPQHF.

In its sample, this clonotype was seen many times. J is TRBJ2-5 and V is TRBV2; D not certain. This CDR3 has 14 residues. With 6 bases removed from V and 3 bases from J, the gap between germline ends came to 14 bases. The germline V gene has CDR1 SNHLY and CDR2 FYNNEI. CDR3 bases: TGTGCCAGCAGCGTAACTACCCCGGAAGAGACCCAGTACTTC. Amino acids: CASSVTTPEETQYF. The full variable domain, in which reference TRBV2 and TRBJ2-5 provide the parts outside the CDR3, is EPEVTQTPSHQVTQMGQEVILRCVPISNHLYFYWYRQILGQKVEFLVSFYNNEISEKSEIFDDQFSVERPDGSNFTLKIRSTKLEDSAMYFCASSVTTPEETQYFGPGTRLLVL.

This clonotype was found a few times. The V call is TRBV30, the J call TRBJ2-7; D is ambiguous. The CDR3 is made up of 15 amino acids. Germline CDR1 and CDR2: GTSNPN and SVGIG (reference sequence). V dropped 0 bases and J dropped 0 bases, with 12 bases sitting between them. The CDR3 bases are TGTGCCTGGAGTGTTGACACTGCGAGCTCCTACGAGCAGTACTTC. This sequence encodes CAWSVDTASSYEQYF.

Worth noting for this clonotype: A junction boundary mismatches the germline segment, possibly from a read error. The V call is TRBV7-9, the J call TRBJ2-5, with 10 bases that match TRBD1. Germline assignment: CDR1 SEHNR and CDR2 FQNEAQ (reference sequence). This CDR3 has 12 amino acids. The CDR3 loop reads CASSAGTGEENF. CDR3 nucleotide sequence: TGTGCCAGCAGCGCCGGGACAGGGGAAGAGAACTTC.

This clonotype was recorded many times. V is TRBV12-3 or TRBV12-4 and J is TRBJ2-1; no clear D. Trimming pared 6 bases from V and 0 bases from J, leaving 9 bases between. This CDR3 spans 14 amino acids. This CDR3 reads CASSHSNSYNEQFF. Written as DNA, the CDR3 is TGTGCCAGCAGCCACTCCAACTCCTACAATGAGCAGTTCTTC.

This clonotype showed up just a few times. The junction departs from germline at one end; a sequencing error may be responsible. The chain uses TRBV14 and TRBJ2-7, with D perhaps matching TRBD2 (5 bases). The CDR3 length is 15 residues. Germline V lookup: CDR1 SGHDN, CDR2 FVKESK. The CDR3 bases are TGTGCCAGCAACCAAGCGGATAGACCCTCCTACGAGCAGTACTTC. Translating it yields CASNQADRPSYEQYF. Looking up the rest from reference TRBV14 and TRBJ2-7 gives the full variable domain: EAGVTQFPSHSVIEKGQTVTLRCDPISGHDNLYWYRRVMGKEIKFLLHFVKESKQDESGMPNNRFLAERTGGTYSTLKVQPAELEDSGVYFCASNQADRPSYEQYFGPGTRLTVT.

Ten or more counts support this clonotype. The chain combines TRBV6-1 with TRBJ2-2; D call uncertain. This CDR3 comprises 12 residues. Deletions cut 8 bases from V and 3 bases from J, with 7 bases between. CDR1 and CDR2 (germline): MNHNS, SASEGT. CDR3 DNA sequence: TGTGCCAGCTGGGCTTACACCGGGGAGCTGTTTTTT. Translated, it gives CASWAYTGELFF.

There are a few counts of this clonotype. CDR3 region: CASDRGRSTDTQYF. CDR3 DNA: TGTGCCAGCGACAGGGGGCGTTCGACAGATACGCAGTATTTT. The rearrangement uses TRBV9 and TRBJ2-3; TRBD1 matches at 10 bases. The germline V gene has CDR1 SGDLS and CDR2 YYNGEE. This CDR3 is built from 14 residues. The J segment lost 3 bases and the V segment lost 7 bases, leaving 5 bases of the junction unmatched.

This clonotype has a handful of counts. This chain uses TRBV19 with TRBJ2-3, with 7 positions matching TRBD1. Looked up from germline, CDR1 is LNHDA and CDR2 is SQIVND (reference sequence). Trimming removed 7 bases from V and 9 bases from J; junction bases left unmatched: 4. CDR3 length equals 11 residues. In DNA form, the CDR3 reads TGTGCCAGTAAGGGACAGCGGACGCAGTATTTT. It codes for CASKGQRTQYF.

A note on this clonotype: This sequence may be a read error, since a much larger clone differs from it by one base. The J gene is TRBJ2-5, the V gene TRBV20-1, with 8 bases identical to TRBD2. The length of the CDR3 is 17 residues. Germline CDR1 is DFQATT and CDR2 is SNEGSKA (reference sequence). V trimming: 4 bases; J trimming: 1 base; junction bases outside the gene matches: 14. The CDR3 nucleotides are TGCAGTGCTAAAGATCATCTCGGGAGGGCACCCCAAGAGACCCAGTACTTC. This encodes CSAKDHLGRAPQETQYF.

This chain's CDR3 is CASLSLRVGEQFF. CDR3 bases: TGTGCCAGCCTCAGTCTCAGGGTGGGTGAGCAGTTCTTC. The chain carries TRBV2 and TRBJ2-1; the D gene is possibly TRBD1 (5 bases). The V gene's germline CDR1 is SNHLY and CDR2 FYNNEI. The CDR3 runs to 13 residues. The V gene lost 8 bases and the J gene lost 9 bases, with 17 bases spanning the gap.

There are many counts of this clonotype. V and J are TRBV2 and TRBJ2-3, with 15 bases fitting TRBD2. CDR3 length equals 16 residues. Germline CDR1 and CDR2: SNHLY and FYNNEI. V was pared by 5 bases and J by 3 bases, with 3 bases of the junction left unmatched. The DNA of the CDR3 is TGTGCCAGCAGTACCGGGACTAGCGGGAGGACAGATACGCAGTATTTT. It translates to CASSTGTSGRTDTQYF.

This clonotype was seen at least ten times. The chain links TRBV12-3 or TRBV12-4 to TRBJ2-3; 8 bases are shared with TRBD1. V lost 6 bases and J lost 1; bases outside the gene matches: 6. The CDR3 spans 15 residues. CDR3: CASSYDRGGTDTQYF. DNA for the CDR3: TGTGCCAGCAGCTACGACAGGGGAGGCACAGATACGCAGTATTTT.

The J gene is TRBJ2-7, the V gene TRBV18; D gene unclear. The CDR3 is 14 amino acids. From germline, CDR1 is KGHSH and CDR2 LQKENI. V shed 0 bases and J shed 1 base, with 7 bases lying between them. The CDR3 nucleotides are TGTGCCAGCTCACCACCGGCACAGTCCTACGAGCAGTACTTC. Translation: CASSPPAQSYEQYF.

The chain links TRBV12-3 or TRBV12-4 to TRBJ1-2, with D uncertain. V was pared by 5 bases and J by 5 bases, with 18 bases between. This CDR3 region has 15 residues. Here the CDR3 DNA reads TGTGCCAGCAGTCCGCAGACACTCGGGCTTTATGGCTACACCTTC. Encoded protein: CASSPQTLGLYGYTF.

This clonotype appeared many times. V is TRBV6-2 or TRBV6-3 and J is TRBJ2-7; D is unresolved. The germline V and J ends were trimmed by 9 bases and 4 bases, with 16 bases remaining between them. The CDR3 covers 13 residues. Germline CDR1 reads MNHEY; CDR2 reads SVGEGT. Written as DNA, the CDR3 is TGTGCCAGTCACCGAGGATTGGATTACGAGCAGTACTTC. The encoded protein is CASHRGLDYEQYF.

This clonotype was picked up many times. The CDR3 region is CASSYGLGTEAFF. The CDR3 bases are TGTGCCAGCAGTTACGGCCTCGGGACTGAAGCTTTCTTT. The V gene is TRBV6-5, the J gene TRBJ1-1; no clear D gene. This CDR3 is 13 amino acids long. The germline CDR1 and CDR2 sequences are MNHEY and SVGAGI. V lost 2 bases and J 5 bases, leaving 9 bases between the germline ends.

The chain is built from TRBV20-1 and TRBJ2-3; D is unresolved. The CDR3 has 12 amino acids. Germline V lookup: CDR1 DFQATT, CDR2 SNEGSKA (reference sequence). V lost 3 bases, J lost 2 bases, and 6 bases lay in between. CDR3 amino acids: CSARWATDTQYF. The CDR3 DNA sequence: TGCAGTGCTAGGTGGGCCACAGATACGCAGTATTTT.

Many counts were recorded for this clonotype. V and J are TRBV18 and TRBJ2-3; TRBD2 might be the D (6 bases). The CDR3 sequence is 14 residues long. CDR1 KGHSH and CDR2 LQKENI come from the germline V gene. Trimming shortened V by 3 bases and J by 5 bases, and 12 bases separated the two germline ends. DNA of the CDR3: TGTGCCAGCTCACCGATAGCGGAACTAGATACGCAGTATTTT. Its protein is CASSPIAELDTQYF.

The chain recombines TRBV7-8 with TRBJ2-1; 7 positions agree with TRBD2. The junction had 20 bases not matched to a gene; V was cut back by 2 bases and J by 1 base. The germline V gene has CDR1 SGHVS and CDR2 FQNEAQ. This CDR3 contains 21 residues. The CDR3 sequence is CASSLLSYERGVVESYNEQFF. The CDR3 region has the DNA TGTGCCAGCAGCTTATTGTCTTATGAGCGGGGTGTGGTAGAGTCCTACAATGAGCAGTTCTTC.

V gene TRBV9 combines with J gene TRBJ2-5; 7 bases line up with TRBD2. Per the germline V gene, CDR1 is SGDLS and CDR2 is YYNGEE. The junction had 7 bases not matched to a gene; V was cut back by 0 bases and J by 5 bases. The CDR3 is 15 residues long. CDR3 region: CASSVVAGVAETQYF. Here the CDR3 DNA reads TGTGCCAGCAGCGTAGTGGCGGGAGTAGCGGAGACCCAGTACTTC.

There are a few counts of this clonotype. V and J are TRBV6-1 and TRBJ2-3, with a tentative D call TRBD1 (6 bases). CDR1 MNHNS and CDR2 SASEGT come from the germline V gene. V lost 5 bases to trimming and J lost 3 bases, with 18 bases between them. The CDR3 is 16 residues long. The CDR3 protein is CASSLTGTLMTDTQYF. The CDR3, as DNA: TGTGCCAGCAGTCTGACCGGGACACTGATGACAGATACGCAGTATTTT.